The 2 T cell receptor beta chains below were found in one sample sequenced in a study of blood T cell repertoires in COVID-19. Some clones are missing from TCRdb's copy, which holds only in-frame ones; the method was immunoSEQ multiplex PCR. The sample comprises around 200,000 clones, more than 80% of which are singletons, and roughly 7.1% rests with the top ten. The material sequenced was peripheral blood. All receptors come from a human donor in a cohort sampled during active COVID-19.

The V gene is TRBV29-1, the J gene TRBJ2-3; D remains ambiguous. CDR3 length equals 11 residues. Trimming removed 4 bases from V and 3 bases from J, with 5 bases in between. Per the germline V gene, CDR1 is SQVTM and CDR2 is ANQGSEA. This chain's CDR3 is CSVGVTDTQYF. The CDR3 DNA reads TGCAGCGTTGGAGTGACAGATACGCAGTATTTT.

The chain is built from TRBV5-6 and TRBJ2-1; D unclear. This CDR3 is built from 15 residues. Trimming took 4 bases from V and 0 from J, leaving 11 bases between them. Germline lookup yields CDR1 SGHDT and CDR2 YYEEEE. CDR3 region: CASSETPSSYNEQFF. The CDR3 nucleotides read TGTGCCAGCAGCGAGACTCCTTCCTCCTACAATGAGCAGTTCTTC.